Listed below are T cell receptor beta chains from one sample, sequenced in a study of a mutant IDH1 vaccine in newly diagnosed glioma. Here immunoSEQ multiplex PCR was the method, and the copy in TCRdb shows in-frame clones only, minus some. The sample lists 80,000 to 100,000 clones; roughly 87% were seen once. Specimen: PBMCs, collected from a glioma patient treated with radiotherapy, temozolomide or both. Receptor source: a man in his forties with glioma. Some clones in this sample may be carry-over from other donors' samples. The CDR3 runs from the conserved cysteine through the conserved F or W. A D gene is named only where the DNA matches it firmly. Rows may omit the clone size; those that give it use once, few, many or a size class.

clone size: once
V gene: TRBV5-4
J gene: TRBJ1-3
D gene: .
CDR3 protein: CASSLGTDKNTIYF
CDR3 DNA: TGTGCCAGCAGCTTGGGTACAGATAAAAACACCATATATTTT

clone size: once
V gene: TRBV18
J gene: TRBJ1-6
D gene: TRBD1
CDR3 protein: CASSETGDNSPLHF
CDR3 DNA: TGTGCCAGCTCAGAAACAGGGGATAATTCACCCCTCCACTTT

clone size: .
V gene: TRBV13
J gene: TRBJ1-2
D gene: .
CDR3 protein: CASSNRRVGYGYTF
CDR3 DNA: TGTGCCAGCAGCAATCGCAGGGTTGGCTATGGCTACACCTTC

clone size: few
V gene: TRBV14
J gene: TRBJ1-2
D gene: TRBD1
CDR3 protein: CASSPDRAYGYTF
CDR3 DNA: TGTGCCAGCAGCCCGGACAGGGCCTATGGCTACACCTTC

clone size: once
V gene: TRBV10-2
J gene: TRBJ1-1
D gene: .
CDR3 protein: CASSDRAPPAFF
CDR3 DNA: TGCGCCAGCAGTGATAGGGCGCCCCCAGCTTTCTTT

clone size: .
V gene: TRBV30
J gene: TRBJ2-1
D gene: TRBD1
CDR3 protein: CAWSVSLFRGPRNEQFF
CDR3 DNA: TGTGCCTGGAGTGTATCGTTGTTTAGGGGGCCCCGCAATGAGCAGTTCTTC

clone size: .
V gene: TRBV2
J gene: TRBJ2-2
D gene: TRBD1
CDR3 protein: CASSHGQGGTGELFF
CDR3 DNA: TGTGCCAGCAGCCACGGACAGGGGGGCACCGGGGAGCTGTTTTTT

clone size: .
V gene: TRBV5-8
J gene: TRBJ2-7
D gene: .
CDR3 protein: CASSLEKPPYEQYF
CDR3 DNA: TGTGCCAGCAGCTTGGAAAAACCCCCCTACGAGCAGTACTTC

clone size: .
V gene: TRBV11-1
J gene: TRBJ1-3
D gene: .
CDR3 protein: CASSSGTYGGGNTIYF
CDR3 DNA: TGTGCCAGCAGCTCGGGGACCTACGGAGGTGGAAACACCATATATTTT

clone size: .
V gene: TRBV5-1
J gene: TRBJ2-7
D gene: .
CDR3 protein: CASSLAPGAETYEQYF
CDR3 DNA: TGCGCCAGCAGCTTGGCCCCCGGCGCCGAGACCTACGAGCAGTACTTC

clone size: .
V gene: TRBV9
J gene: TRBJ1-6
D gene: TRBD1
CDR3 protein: CASSATGTANSPLHF
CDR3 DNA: TGTGCCAGCAGCGCCACCGGGACAGCGAATTCACCCCTCCACTTT

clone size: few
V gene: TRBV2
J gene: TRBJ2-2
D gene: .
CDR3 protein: CASSDLSLAGELFF
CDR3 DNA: TGTGCCAGCAGTGACCTATCTCTTGCCGGGGAGCTGTTTTTT

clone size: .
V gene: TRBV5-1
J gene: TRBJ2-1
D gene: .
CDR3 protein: CASRGIGGYNEQFF
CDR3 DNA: TGCGCCAGCAGAGGGATTGGCGGTTACAATGAGCAGTTCTTC

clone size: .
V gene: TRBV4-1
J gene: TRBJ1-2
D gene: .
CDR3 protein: CASSQNGGQAYGYTF
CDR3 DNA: TGCGCCAGCAGCCAAAACGGGGGGCAAGCATATGGCTACACCTTC

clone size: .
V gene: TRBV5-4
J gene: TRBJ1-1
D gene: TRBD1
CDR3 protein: CASFRGQGAGVTEAFF
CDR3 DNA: TGTGCCAGCTTCAGGGGACAGGGGGCTGGGGTAACTGAAGCTTTCTTT

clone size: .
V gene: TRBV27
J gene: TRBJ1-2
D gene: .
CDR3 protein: CASSPRIGRGAMYGYTF
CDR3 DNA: TGTGCCAGCAGTCCACGGATTGGTCGGGGGGCGATGTATGGCTACACCTTC

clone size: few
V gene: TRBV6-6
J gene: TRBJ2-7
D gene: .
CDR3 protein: CASSPSYEQYF
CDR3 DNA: TGTGCCAGCAGTCCCTCCTACGAGCAGTACTTC

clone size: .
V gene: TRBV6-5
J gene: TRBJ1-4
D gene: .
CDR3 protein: CASSTGRSNEKLFF
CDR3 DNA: TGTGCCAGCAGTACGGGACGGTCGAATGAAAAACTGTTTTTT

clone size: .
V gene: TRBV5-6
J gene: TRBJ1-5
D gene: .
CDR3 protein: CASSFRGAGQPQHF
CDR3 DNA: TGTGCCAGCAGCTTCAGGGGCGCGGGTCAGCCCCAGCATTTT

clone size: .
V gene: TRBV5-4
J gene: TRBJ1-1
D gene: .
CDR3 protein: CAAAGPNTEAFF
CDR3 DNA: TGTGCGGCGGCAGGCCCGAACACTGAAGCTTTCTTT

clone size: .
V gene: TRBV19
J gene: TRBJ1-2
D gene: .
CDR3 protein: CASSSQNYGYTF
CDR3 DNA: TGTGCCAGTAGTTCACAGAACTATGGCTACACCTTC

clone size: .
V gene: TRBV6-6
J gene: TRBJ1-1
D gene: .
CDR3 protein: CASTHPNTEAFF
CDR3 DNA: TGTGCCAGCACACACCCGAACACTGAAGCTTTCTTT

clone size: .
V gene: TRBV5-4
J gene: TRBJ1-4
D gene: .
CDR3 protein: CASSLGKGESEKLFF
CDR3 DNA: TGTGCCAGCAGCTTGGGCAAGGGGGAGAGTGAAAAACTGTTTTTT

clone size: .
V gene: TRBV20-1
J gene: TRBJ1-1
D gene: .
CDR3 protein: CSARGGEEAFF
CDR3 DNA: TGCAGTGCCCGTGGGGGGGAAGAAGCTTTCTTT

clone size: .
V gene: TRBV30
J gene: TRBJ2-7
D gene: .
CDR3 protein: CAWSVLGREYEQYF
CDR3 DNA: TGTGCCTGGAGTGTTCTGGGCCGTGAATACGAGCAGTACTTC

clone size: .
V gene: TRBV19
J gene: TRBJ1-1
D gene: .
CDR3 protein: CASSIASGNTEAFF
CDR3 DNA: TGTGCCAGTAGTATAGCATCAGGGAACACTGAAGCTTTCTTT

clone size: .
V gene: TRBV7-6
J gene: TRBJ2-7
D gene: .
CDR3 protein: CASSLATGSYEQYF
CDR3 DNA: TGTGCCAGCAGCTTAGCGACTGGTTCCTACGAGCAGTACTTC

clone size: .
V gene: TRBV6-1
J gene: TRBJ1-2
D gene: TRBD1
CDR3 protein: CASTWNTGDYGYTF
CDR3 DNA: TGTGCCAGCACCTGGAACACAGGGGACTATGGCTACACCTTC

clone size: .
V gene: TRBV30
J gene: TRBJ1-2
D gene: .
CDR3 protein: CAWSRGGPYGYTF
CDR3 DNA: TGTGCCTGGAGTCGGGGAGGGCCCTATGGCTACACCTTC

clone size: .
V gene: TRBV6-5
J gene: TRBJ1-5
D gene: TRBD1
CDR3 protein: CASSPQGSNQPQHF
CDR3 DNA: TGTGCCAGCAGTCCACAGGGGAGCAATCAGCCCCAGCATTTT

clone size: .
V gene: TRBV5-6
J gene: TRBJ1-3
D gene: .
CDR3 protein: CASSLTLTQAGNTIYF
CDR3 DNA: TGTGCCAGCAGCTTGACCCTGACCCAGGCTGGAAACACCATATATTTT

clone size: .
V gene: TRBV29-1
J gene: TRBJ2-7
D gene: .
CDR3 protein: CSVIQGVHEQYF
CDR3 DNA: TGCAGCGTCATACAGGGTGTCCACGAGCAGTACTTC

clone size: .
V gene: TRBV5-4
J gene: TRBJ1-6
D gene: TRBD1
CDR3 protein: CASSLGTQGVDSPLHF
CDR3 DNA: TGTGCCAGCAGCTTGGGAACTCAGGGGGTGGATTCACCCCTCCACTTT

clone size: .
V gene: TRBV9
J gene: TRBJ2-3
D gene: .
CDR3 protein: CASSVEGGSTDTQYF
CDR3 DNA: TGTGCCAGCAGCGTAGAAGGTGGGAGCACAGATACGCAGTATTTT

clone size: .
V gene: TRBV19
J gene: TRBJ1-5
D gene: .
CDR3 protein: CASSSYREIGQPQHF
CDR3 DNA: TGTGCCAGTAGTAGTTACAGGGAAATCGGGCAGCCCCAGCATTTT

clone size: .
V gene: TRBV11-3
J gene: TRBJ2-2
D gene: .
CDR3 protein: CASSLGENTGELFF
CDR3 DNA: TGTGCCAGCAGCTTAGGCGAGAACACCGGGGAGCTGTTTTTT

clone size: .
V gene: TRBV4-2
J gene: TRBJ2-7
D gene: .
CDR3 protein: CASSQDNEQYF
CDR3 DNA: TGTGCCAGCAGCCAAGATAACGAGCAGTACTTC

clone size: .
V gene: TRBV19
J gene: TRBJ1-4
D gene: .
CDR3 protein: CASSPPLGEVTNEKLFF
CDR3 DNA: TGTGCCAGTAGTCCACCCCTGGGAGAAGTAACTAATGAAAAACTGTTTTTT

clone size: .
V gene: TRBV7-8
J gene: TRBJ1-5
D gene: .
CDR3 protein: CASSRSRTYSNQPQHF
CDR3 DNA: TGTGCCAGCAGCCGCTCTAGGACTTATAGCAATCAGCCCCAGCATTTT

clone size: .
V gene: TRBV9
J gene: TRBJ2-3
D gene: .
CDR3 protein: CASSALGGTKTDTQYF
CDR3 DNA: TGTGCCAGCAGCGCCCTAGGGGGGACTAAGACAGATACGCAGTATTTT

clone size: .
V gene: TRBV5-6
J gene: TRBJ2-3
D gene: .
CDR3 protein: CASSLGGRKADTQYF
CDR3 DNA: TGTGCCAGCAGCTTGGGGGGCAGGAAAGCAGATACGCAGTATTTT

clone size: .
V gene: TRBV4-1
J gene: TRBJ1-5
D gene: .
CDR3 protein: CASSQQGDQPQHF
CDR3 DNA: TGCGCCAGCAGCCAACAGGGTGATCAGCCCCAGCATTTT

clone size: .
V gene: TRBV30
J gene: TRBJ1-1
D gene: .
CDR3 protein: CAWSRQGNTEAFF
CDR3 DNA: TGTGCCTGGAGCCGGCAGGGGAACACTGAAGCTTTCTTT

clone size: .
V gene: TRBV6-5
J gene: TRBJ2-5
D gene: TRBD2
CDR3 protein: CASSRDYLQTQYF
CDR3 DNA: TGTGCCAGCAGTCGGGACTACCTACAGACCCAGTACTTC

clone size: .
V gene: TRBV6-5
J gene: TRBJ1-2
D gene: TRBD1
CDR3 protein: CASSPTGLFDYGYTF
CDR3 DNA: TGTGCCAGCAGTCCGACAGGGTTGTTCGACTATGGCTACACCTTC

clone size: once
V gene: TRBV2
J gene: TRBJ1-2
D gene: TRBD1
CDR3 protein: CASHGTGGNGYTF
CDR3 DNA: TGTGCCAGTCACGGGACAGGGGGGAATGGCTACACCTTC

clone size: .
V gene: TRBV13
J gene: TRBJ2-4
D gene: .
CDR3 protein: CASSLRASGAKNIQYF
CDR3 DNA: TGTGCCAGCAGCTTACGCGCCAGCGGGGCCAAAAACATTCAGTACTTC

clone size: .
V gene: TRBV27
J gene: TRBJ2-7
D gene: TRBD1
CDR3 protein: CASSPRDSAYEQYF
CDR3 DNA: TGTGCCAGCAGTCCCCGGGACAGCGCCTACGAGCAGTACTTC

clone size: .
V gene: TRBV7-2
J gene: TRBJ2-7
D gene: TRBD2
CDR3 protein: CASIETSETYEQYF
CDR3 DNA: TGTGCCAGCATCGAGACTAGCGAGACCTACGAGCAGTACTTC

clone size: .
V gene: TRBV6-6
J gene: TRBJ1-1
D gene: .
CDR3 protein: CASSYGSEAFF
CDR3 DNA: TGTGCCAGCAGTTATGGCAGTGAAGCTTTCTTT

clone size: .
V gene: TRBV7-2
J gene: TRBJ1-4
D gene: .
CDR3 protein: CASSLSRALGEKLFF
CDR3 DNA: TGTGCCAGCAGCTTATCTAGGGCTTTGGGAGAAAAACTGTTTTTT

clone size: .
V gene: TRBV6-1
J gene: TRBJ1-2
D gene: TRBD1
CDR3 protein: CASSEQGANYGYTF
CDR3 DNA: TGTGCCAGCAGTGAACAGGGGGCTAACTATGGCTACACCTTC

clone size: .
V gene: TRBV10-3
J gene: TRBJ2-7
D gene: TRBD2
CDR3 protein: CAISGGDPEVYEQYF
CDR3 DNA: TGTGCCATTAGCGGGGGGGATCCCGAAGTTTACGAGCAGTACTTC

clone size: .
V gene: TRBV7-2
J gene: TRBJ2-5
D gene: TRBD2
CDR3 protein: CASSLVWSGVETQYF
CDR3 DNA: TGTGCCAGCAGCTTAGTTTGGAGCGGGGTGGAGACCCAGTACTTC